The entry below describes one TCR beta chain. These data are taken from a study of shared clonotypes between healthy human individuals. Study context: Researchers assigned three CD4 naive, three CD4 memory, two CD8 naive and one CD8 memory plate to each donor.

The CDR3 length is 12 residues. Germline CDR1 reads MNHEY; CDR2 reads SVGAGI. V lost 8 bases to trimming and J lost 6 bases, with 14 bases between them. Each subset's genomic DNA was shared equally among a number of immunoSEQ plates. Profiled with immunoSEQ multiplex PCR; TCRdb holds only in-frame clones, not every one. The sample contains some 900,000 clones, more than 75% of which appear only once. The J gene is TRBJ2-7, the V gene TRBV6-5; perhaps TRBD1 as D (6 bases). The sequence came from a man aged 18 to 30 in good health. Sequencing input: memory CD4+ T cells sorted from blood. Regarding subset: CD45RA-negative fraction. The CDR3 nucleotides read TGTGCCAGCCGAAGGGGGTACGTCGAGCAGTACTTC. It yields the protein CASRRGYVEQYF.